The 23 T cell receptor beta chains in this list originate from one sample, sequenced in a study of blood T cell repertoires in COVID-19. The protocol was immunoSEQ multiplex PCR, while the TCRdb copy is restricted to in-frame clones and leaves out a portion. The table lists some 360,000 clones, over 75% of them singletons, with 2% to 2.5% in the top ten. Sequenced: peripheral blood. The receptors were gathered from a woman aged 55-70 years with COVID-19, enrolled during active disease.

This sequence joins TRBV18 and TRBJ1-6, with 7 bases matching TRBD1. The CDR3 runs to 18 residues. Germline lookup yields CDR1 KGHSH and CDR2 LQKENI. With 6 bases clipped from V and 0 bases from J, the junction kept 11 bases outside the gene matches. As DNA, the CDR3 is TGTGCCAGCTCCCAACAGGGGCCCAGTCGCTCCTATAATTCACCCCTCCACTTT. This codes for CASSQQGPSRSYNSPLHF.

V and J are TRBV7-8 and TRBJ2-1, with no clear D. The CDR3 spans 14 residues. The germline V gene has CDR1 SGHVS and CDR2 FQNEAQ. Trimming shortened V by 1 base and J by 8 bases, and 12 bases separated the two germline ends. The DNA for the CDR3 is TGTGCCAGCAGCTTAGAGGTCTTCGGAGATGAGCAGTTCTTC. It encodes CASSLEVFGDEQFF.

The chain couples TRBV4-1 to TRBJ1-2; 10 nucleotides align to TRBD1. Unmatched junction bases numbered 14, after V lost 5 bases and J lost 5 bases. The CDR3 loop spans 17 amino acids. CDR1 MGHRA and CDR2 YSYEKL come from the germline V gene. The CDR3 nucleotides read TGCGCCAGCAGCGCAAGCCGCGACAGGGGGCGCCGGTATGGCTACACCTTC. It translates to CASSASRDRGRRYGYTF.

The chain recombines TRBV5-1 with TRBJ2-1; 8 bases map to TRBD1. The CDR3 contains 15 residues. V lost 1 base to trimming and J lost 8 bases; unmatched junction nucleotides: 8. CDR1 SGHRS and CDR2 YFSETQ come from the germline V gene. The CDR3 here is CASSLTGGSWDEQFF. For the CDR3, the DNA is TGCGCCAGCAGCTTGACAGGGGGTAGCTGGGATGAGCAGTTCTTC.

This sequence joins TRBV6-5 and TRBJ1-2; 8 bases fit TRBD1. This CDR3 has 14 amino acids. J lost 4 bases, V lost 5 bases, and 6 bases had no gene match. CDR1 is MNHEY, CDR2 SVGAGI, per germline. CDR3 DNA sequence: TGTGCCAGCAGTAGAGGGGACAGGTCCTATGGCTACACCTTC. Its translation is CASSRGDRSYGYTF.

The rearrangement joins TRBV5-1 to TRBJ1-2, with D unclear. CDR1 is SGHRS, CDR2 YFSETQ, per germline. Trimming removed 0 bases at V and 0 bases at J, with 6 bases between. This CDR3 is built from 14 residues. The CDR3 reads CASSLADSNYGYTF. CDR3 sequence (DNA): TGCGCCAGCAGCTTGGCAGATTCTAACTATGGCTACACCTTC.

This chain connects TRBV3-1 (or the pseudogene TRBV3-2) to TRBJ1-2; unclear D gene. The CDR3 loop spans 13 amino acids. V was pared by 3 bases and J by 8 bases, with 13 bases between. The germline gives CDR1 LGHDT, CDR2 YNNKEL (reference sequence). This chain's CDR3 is CASSHRALLGYTF. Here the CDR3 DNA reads TGTGCCAGCAGCCATAGAGCACTCTTGGGCTACACCTTC.

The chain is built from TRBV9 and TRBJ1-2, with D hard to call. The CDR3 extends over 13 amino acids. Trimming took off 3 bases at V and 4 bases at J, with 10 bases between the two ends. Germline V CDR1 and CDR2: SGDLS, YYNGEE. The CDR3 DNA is TGTGCCAGCAGCGCAGACACGCGCTATGGCTACACCTTC. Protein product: CASSADTRYGYTF.

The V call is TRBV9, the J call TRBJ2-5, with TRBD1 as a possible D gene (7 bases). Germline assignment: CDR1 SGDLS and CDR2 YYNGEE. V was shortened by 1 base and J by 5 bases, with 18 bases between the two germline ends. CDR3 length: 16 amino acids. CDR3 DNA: TGTGCCAGCAGCGTAATGGAGGGGGCACGTAGGGAGACCCAGTACTTC. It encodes CASSVMEGARRETQYF.

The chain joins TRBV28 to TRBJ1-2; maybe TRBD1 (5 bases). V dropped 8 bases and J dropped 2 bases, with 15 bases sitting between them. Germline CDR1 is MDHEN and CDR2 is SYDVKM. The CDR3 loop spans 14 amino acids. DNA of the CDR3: TGTGCCAGCCACCGGCAGGGACTCAACTATGGCTACACCTTC. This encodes CASHRQGLNYGYTF.

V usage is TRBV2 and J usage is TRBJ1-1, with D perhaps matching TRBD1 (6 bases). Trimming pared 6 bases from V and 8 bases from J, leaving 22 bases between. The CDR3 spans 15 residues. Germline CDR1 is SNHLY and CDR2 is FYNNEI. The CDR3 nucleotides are TGTGCCAGCAGCAAATCCTTCAGGGCGGGGGCCGAAGCTTTCTTT. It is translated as CASSKSFRAGAEAFF.

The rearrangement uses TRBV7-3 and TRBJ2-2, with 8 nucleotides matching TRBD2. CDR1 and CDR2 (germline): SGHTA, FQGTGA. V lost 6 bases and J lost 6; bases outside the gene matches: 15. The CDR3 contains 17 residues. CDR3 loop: CASRLSPGLDVSGELFF. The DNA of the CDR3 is TGTGCCAGCAGGTTATCCCCGGGACTAGACGTTTCCGGGGAGCTGTTTTTT. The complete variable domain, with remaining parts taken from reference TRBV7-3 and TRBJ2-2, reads GAGVSQTPSNKVTEKGKYVELRCDPISGHTALYWYRQSLGQGPEFLIYFQGTGAADDSGLPNDRFFAVRPEGSVSTLKIQRTERGDSAVYLCASRLSPGLDVSGELFFGEGSRLTVL.

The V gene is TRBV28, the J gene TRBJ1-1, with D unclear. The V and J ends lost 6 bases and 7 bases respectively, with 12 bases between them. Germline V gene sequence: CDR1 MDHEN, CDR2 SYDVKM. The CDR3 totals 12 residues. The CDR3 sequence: CASRERDGEAFF. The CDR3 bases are TGTGCCAGCAGGGAGAGGGATGGTGAAGCTTTCTTT.

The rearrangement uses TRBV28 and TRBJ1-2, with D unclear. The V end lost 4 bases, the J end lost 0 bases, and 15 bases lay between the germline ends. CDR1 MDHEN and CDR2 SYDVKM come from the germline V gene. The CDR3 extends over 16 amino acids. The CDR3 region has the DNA TGTGCCAGCAGTTCCCAGGAGGGTGTTGCTAACTATGGCTACACCTTC. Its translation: CASSSQEGVANYGYTF.

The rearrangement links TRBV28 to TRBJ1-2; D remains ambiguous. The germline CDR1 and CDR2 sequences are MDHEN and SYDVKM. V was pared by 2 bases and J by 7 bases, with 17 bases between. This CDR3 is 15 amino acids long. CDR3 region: CASSLIRRGGIGYTF. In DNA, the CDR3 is TGTGCCAGCAGTTTAATCCGCCGGGGTGGGATTGGCTACACCTTC.

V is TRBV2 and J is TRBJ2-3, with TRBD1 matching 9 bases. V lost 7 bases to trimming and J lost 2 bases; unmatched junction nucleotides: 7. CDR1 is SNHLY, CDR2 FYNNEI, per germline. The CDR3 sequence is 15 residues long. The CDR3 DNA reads TGTGCCAGCAAGACAGGGGGACTTCTCACAGATACGCAGTATTTT. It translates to CASKTGGLLTDTQYF. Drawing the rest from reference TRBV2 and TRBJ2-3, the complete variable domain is EPEVTQTPSHQVTQMGQEVILRCVPISNHLYFYWYRQILGQKVEFLVSFYNNEISEKSEIFDDQFSVERPDGSNFTLKIRSTKLEDSAMYFCASKTGGLLTDTQYFGPGTRLTVL.

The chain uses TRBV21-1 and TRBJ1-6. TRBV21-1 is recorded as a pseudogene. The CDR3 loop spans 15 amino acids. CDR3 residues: CASRGGGFGNSPLHF. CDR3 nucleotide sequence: TGTGCCAGCCGTGGCGGAGGGTTTGGCAATTCACCCCTCCACTTT.

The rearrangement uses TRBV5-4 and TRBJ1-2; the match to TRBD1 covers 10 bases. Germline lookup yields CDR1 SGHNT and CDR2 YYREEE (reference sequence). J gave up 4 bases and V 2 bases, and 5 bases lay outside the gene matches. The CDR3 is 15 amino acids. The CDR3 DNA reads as TGTGCCAGCAGCTTCGACAGGGGGCGAGGCTATGGCTACACCTTC. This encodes CASSFDRGRGYGYTF.

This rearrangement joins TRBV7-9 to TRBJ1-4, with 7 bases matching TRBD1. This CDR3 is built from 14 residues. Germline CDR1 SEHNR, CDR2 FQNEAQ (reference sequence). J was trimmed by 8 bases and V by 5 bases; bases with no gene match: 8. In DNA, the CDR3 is TGTGCCAGCAGCCCGGGACAGCGAGTAGAAAAACTGTTTTTT. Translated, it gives CASSPGQRVEKLFF.

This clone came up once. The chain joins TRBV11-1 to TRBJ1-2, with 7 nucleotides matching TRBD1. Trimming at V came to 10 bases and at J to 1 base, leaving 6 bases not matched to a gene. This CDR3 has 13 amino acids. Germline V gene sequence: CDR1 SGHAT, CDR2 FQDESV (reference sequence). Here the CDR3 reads CATNDRDNYGYTF. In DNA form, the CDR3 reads TGTGCCACTAACGACAGGGATAACTATGGCTACACCTTC.

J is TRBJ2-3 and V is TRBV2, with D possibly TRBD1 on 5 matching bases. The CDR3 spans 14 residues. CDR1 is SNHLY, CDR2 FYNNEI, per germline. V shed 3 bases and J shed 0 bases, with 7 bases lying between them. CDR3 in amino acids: CASSEGQSTDTQYF. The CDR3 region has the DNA TGTGCCAGCAGTGAGGGGCAGAGCACAGATACGCAGTATTTT. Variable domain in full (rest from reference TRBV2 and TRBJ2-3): EPEVTQTPSHQVTQMGQEVILRCVPISNHLYFYWYRQILGQKVEFLVSFYNNEISEKSEIFDDQFSVERPDGSNFTLKIRSTKLEDSAMYFCASSEGQSTDTQYFGPGTRLTVL.

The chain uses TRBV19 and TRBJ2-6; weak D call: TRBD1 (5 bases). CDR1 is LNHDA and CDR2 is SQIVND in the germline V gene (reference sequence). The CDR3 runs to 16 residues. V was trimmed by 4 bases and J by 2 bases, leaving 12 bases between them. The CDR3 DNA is TGTGCCAGTAGTACGCAACAGGTTCCTGGGGCCAACGTCCTGACTTTC. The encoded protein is CASSTQQVPGANVLTF.

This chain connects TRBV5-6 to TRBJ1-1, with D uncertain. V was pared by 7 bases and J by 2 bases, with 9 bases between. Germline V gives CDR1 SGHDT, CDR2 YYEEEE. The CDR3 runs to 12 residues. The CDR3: CASSRANTEAFF. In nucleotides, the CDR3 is TGTGCCAGCTCGCGGGCTAACACTGAAGCTTTCTTT.